This T cell receptor beta chain is from a study of regulatory T cells in long-lasting Graves disease. Time point noted: newly diagnosed GD, antithyroid drugs for less than 3 months. Isolated PBMC RNA provided the starting material for the TCR library. J was trimmed by 1 base and V by 2 bases; bases with no gene match: 5. The CDR3 extends over 15 amino acids. The germline gives CDR1 MDHEN, CDR2 SYDVKM. CDR3 regions were amplified by Arm-PCR using iRepertoire HTBI primers to build TCR beta libraries. A single record per CDR3 protein comes from TCRdb applying MiXCR to the multiplex PCR reads. The data contain approximately 400,000 distinct CDR3 sequences, about 11% of them seen just once; the ten biggest clones take up about 19%. This clonotype showed up many times. Separately, the same data were catalogued under a study of T cells in Graves' hyperthyroidism and ophthalmopathy. That paper adds: Together with thyroid ultrasound, orbital computed tomography, serum thyroxine and TRAb, clinical symptoms were used for diagnoses.

The chain links TRBV28 to TRBJ2-7; 7 positions agree with TRBD1. This receptor was taken from a woman aged 18-29 years with Graves disease. The source was peripheral blood mononuclear cells (PBMCs), collected at new diagnosis, from a patient treated with antithyroid drugs. The CDR3 sequence: CASSLTGRGSYEQYV. The CDR3 region has the DNA TGTGCCAGCAGTTTAACCGGCAGGGGGTCCTACGAGCAGTACGTC.